This T cell receptor beta chain was documented in a study of untreated major depressive disorder. General study findings and limits: TRBV25-01 and TRBV02-01 followed the flow pattern without significance.

This clone was counted a single time. Its specificity is not known. Method: immunoSEQ multiplex PCR; TCRdb's copy keeps in-frame clones and lacks some. The table records around 20,000 clones, 90% to 95% of them present only once. Looked up from germline, CDR1 is SGHDT and CDR2 is YYEEEE. The germline V and J ends were trimmed by 4 bases and 4 bases, with 17 bases remaining between them. The CDR3 is made up of 15 amino acids. The sample comprised CD4+ T cells from PBMCs. The receptor was isolated from a man aged 25 to 40 in good health. The chain is built from TRBV5-6 and TRBJ1-2; a weak D match, TRBD1 (6 bases). This CDR3 is CASSPGTRDFYGYTF. The CDR3 region has the DNA TGTGCCAGCAGCCCAGGGACAAGGGACTTCTATGGCTACACCTTC.